The source of this T cell receptor (beta chain) is a study of molecular identifiers for immune sequencing clone quantification. The study's findings and limits: Clones above 20 RNA copies contained over 98% of effector molecules but under 1% of naive ones.

Libraries from naive CD8 cells were generated from roughly 18,000 to 920,000 sorted cells (with 10%, 30% or 50% RNA). Naive CD8 T cells, phenotype CD8+CD4-CCR7+CD45RA+, were sorted. Previously published methods and listed TCR primers were used for the bulk TCR libraries. TCRdb passed the PCR reads through MiXCR, listing each CDR3 protein once. The sample carries hundreds of thousands of distinct CDR3 sequences, 25% recorded once. Germline V CDR1 and CDR2: SGHDT, YYEEEE. The CDR3 is 16 amino acids. Concerning this clonotype: Its target is unknown. This may be a read error: a much more frequent sequence differs by one nucleotide.

Specimen: naive CD8+ T cells from blood, with Jurkat cell RNA spiked in. The subset denotes: FACS-sorted CD8+CD4-CCR7+CD45RA+ naive T cells. V and J are TRBV5-6 and TRBJ1-1; D not resolved. The receptor's source is a human donor in good health. Some libraries in this study had Jurkat cell RNA spiked in. DNA of the CDR3: TGTGCCAGCAGGTCGGGGTCCTGGGGAAGGAACACTGAAGCTCTCTTT. Its translation is CASRSGSWGRNTEALF.